This note documents a single T cell receptor beta chain sequence. The entry originates in a study of T-cell reconstitution after alpha-beta-depleted transplantation in children. Trimming took 2 bases from V and 7 from J; bases not matched to a gene: 6. The CDR3 loop spans 13 amino acids. Germline CDR1 reads SGHDT; CDR2 reads YYEEEE. It was with unique molecular identifiers that the TCRbeta library was prepared. TCRdb called the PCR reads again in MiXCR, with one record for every CDR3 protein. The sample shows just under 550,000 distinct CDR3 sequences, approximately 16% of them seen only once. Sample: PBMCs from the stem cell graft donor, taken from the stem cell graft. The genes are TRBV5-6 and TRBJ2-7, with 7 bases aligning to TRBD1. The receptor comes from a human donor who donated a stem cell graft to a child with acute lymphoblastic leukemia. The CDR3 sequence is CASSFKGALEQYF. The CDR3 bases are TGTGCCAGCAGCTTCAAGGGGGCGCTTGAGCAGTACTTC.